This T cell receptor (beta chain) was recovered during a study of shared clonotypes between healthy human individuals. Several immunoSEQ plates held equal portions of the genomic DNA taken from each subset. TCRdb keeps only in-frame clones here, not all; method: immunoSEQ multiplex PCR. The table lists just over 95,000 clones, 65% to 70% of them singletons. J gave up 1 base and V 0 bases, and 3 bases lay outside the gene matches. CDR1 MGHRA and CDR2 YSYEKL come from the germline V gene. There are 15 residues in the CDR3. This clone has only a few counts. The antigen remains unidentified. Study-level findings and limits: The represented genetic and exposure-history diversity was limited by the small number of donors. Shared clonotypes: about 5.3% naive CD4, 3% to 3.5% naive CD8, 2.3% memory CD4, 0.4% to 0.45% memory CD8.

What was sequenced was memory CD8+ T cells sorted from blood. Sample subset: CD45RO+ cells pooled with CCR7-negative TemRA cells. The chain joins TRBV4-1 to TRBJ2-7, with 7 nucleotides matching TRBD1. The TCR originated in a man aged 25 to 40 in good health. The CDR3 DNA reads TGCGCCAGCAGCCAAGATCAGACAGGGTCCTACGAGCAGTACTTC. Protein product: CASSQDQTGSYEQYF.